A single sample is the source of the 31 T cell receptor beta chains below, sequenced in a study of PD-1 blockade in classical Hodgkin lymphoma. Brentuximab vedotin exposure varied among the patients, all of whom had relapsed after autologous stem cell transplantation. Profiled with immunoSEQ multiplex PCR; TCRdb holds only in-frame clones, not every one. The sample holds about 46,000 clones; around 66% are singletons and the top ten take 8% to 13%. The specimen was peripheral blood mononuclear cells (PBMCs), collected at baseline. Receptors were obtained from a human donor with classical Hodgkin lymphoma.

The rearrangement joins TRBV5-1 to TRBJ2-1; D might be TRBD1 or TRBD2, each matching 5 bases. The CDR3 is 15 amino acids. Germline V CDR1 and CDR2: SGHRS, YFSETQ. The germline V and J ends were trimmed by 1 base and 6 bases, with 14 bases remaining between them. CDR3 bases: TGCGCCAGCAGCTTGCAGGGAGAAATTTTCAATGAGCAGTTCTTC. Protein sequence: CASSLQGEIFNEQFF.

J is TRBJ1-1 and V is TRBV20-1; D not resolved. This CDR3 is 10 amino acids long. Germline V lookup: CDR1 DFQATT, CDR2 SNEGSKA (reference sequence). Trimming shortened V by 4 bases and J by 4 bases, and 4 bases separated the two germline ends. DNA for the CDR3: TGCAGTGCTACTCGCACTGAAGCTTTCTTT. Protein product: CSATRTEAFF.

The chain links TRBV19 to TRBJ2-7, with D possibly TRBD1 on 6 matching bases. This CDR3 is built from 13 residues. Trimming pared 8 bases from V and 4 bases from J, leaving 15 bases between. Germline CDR1 LNHDA, CDR2 SQIVND (reference sequence). CDR3 residues: CASPTGSGYEQYF. The CDR3 DNA reads TGTGCCAGTCCAACAGGGTCGGGTTACGAGCAGTACTTC.

CDR3: CASSAPKTQYF. The CDR3 DNA follows: TGTGCCAGCAGTGCCCCGAAGACCCAGTACTTC. The chain combines TRBV6-1 with TRBJ2-5; D remains ambiguous. Trimming removed 4 bases from V and 6 bases from J, with 6 bases in between. Germline-derived CDR1 and CDR2 are MNHNS and SASEGT. The CDR3 has 11 amino acids.

The chain employs TRBV27 and TRBJ1-6; no firm D call. The V end was cut by 6 bases, the J end by 5 bases, with 20 bases between. Germline V CDR1 and CDR2: MNHEY, SMNVEV (reference sequence). There are 17 residues in the CDR3. The CDR3 loop reads CASSPGTAWPDNSPLHF. The CDR3 DNA reads TGTGCCAGCAGCCCCGGCACAGCATGGCCCGATAATTCACCCCTCCACTTT.

The chain is built from TRBV7-9 and TRBJ2-2; TRBD1 matches at 10 bases. V shed 5 bases, J shed 1 base, and the junction held 1 base outside the gene matches. Germline V CDR1 and CDR2: SEHNR, FQNEAQ (reference sequence). The CDR3 covers 15 residues. The DNA of the CDR3 is TGTGCCAGCAGCGACAGGGGGCTGAACACCGGGGAGCTGTTTTTT. Residues: CASSDRGLNTGELFF.

This clone has just a few counts. This chain uses TRBV7-9 with TRBJ2-7, with TRBD2 matching 14 bases. The CDR3 has 19 amino acids. The J segment lost 2 bases and the V segment lost 2 bases, leaving 11 bases of the junction unmatched. CDR1 is SEHNR and CDR2 is FQNEAQ in the germline V gene (reference sequence). CDR3 coding DNA: TGTGCCAGCAGCTTACCCGGGACTAGCGGGAGTGGCGCTACCTACGAGCAGTACTTC. This codes for CASSLPGTSGSGATYEQYF.

The chain recombines TRBV11-2 with TRBJ1-4, with a weak D call TRBD1 (6 bases). Looked up from germline, CDR1 is SGHAT and CDR2 is FQNNGV. V was clipped by 4 bases and J by 8 bases, with 14 bases between them. There are 14 residues in the CDR3. The CDR3 coding sequence is TGTGCCAGCAGCTACTCGTTGGGGGGCGAAAAACTGTTTTTT. Protein: CASSYSLGGEKLFF.

Turning to this clone: The sample has other DNA sequences that encode this CDR3 too. V is TRBV7-9 and J is TRBJ1-5, with unresolved D. Germline V lookup: CDR1 SEHNR, CDR2 FQNEAQ (reference sequence). The CDR3 has 13 amino acids. Trimming took off 3 bases at V and 2 bases at J, with 5 bases between the two ends. CDR3 sequence reads: CASSFGGNQPQHF. The DNA of the CDR3 is TGTGCCAGCAGCTTCGGCGGCAATCAGCCCCAGCATTTT.

The gene calls are TRBV6-1 and TRBJ2-4; 12 bases align to TRBD2. The CDR3 length is 17 residues. Looked up from germline, CDR1 is MNHNS and CDR2 is SASEGT. The ends lost 2 bases at V and 5 bases at J; junction bases unmatched: 7. The CDR3 loop is CASSEFGLAGLENIQYF. CDR3 sequence (DNA): TGTGCCAGCAGTGAATTCGGACTAGCGGGGCTTGAAAACATTCAGTACTTC.

This clone was observed a few times. V gene TRBV10-3 combines with J gene TRBJ1-2; 9 bases are a match to TRBD1. CDR3 length equals 15 residues. Germline CDR1 and CDR2: ENHRY and SYGVKD. The ends lost 0 bases at V and 6 bases at J; junction bases unmatched: 5. DNA of the CDR3: TGTGCCATCAGTGAGTCGACAGGGGGGTTCGATGGCTACACCTTC. The encoded protein is CAISESTGGFDGYTF.

V and J are TRBV28 and TRBJ1-2, with 9 nucleotides matching TRBD1. This CDR3 spans 13 amino acids. V dropped 8 bases and J dropped 6; count of bases not matched to a gene: 7. Germline V lookup: CDR1 MDHEN, CDR2 SYDVKM. CDR3 loop: CASREQGANGYTF. CDR3 coding DNA: TGTGCCAGCCGAGAACAGGGGGCGAATGGCTACACCTTC.

This chain connects TRBV6-1 to TRBJ2-7, with a tentative D call TRBD1 (6 bases). Trimming removed 7 bases at V and 7 bases at J, with 20 bases between. The germline gives CDR1 MNHNS, CDR2 SASEGT. The CDR3 is 14 residues long. The CDR3 region is CASKFVGIRGEQYF. The CDR3, as DNA: TGTGCCAGCAAATTCGTCGGGATAAGGGGGGAGCAGTACTTC.

This clone was seen a handful of times. V and J are TRBV27 and TRBJ2-3, with 13 bases identical to TRBD2. This CDR3 comprises 16 residues. Germline assignment: CDR1 MNHEY and CDR2 SMNVEV (reference sequence). The V and J ends lost 3 bases and 5 bases, in that order; junction bases with no gene match: 5. The CDR3 protein is CASSFRLAGGGDTQYF. Here the CDR3 DNA reads TGTGCCAGCAGTTTCCGACTAGCGGGAGGAGGAGATACGCAGTATTTT.

The chain uses TRBV11-2 and TRBJ2-7, with unresolved D. The CDR3 contains 14 residues. Looked up from germline, CDR1 is SGHAT and CDR2 is FQNNGV. Trimming stripped 0 bases from V and 1 base from J, with 7 bases between. The CDR3 sequence is CASSLEAVSYEQYF. The CDR3 nucleotides read TGTGCCAGCAGCTTAGAGGCGGTTTCCTACGAGCAGTACTTC.

The CDR3 protein is CASSLLGGSTLTDTQYF. As DNA, the CDR3 is TGTGCCAGCAGCTTACTAGGGGGGTCGACCCTCACAGATACGCAGTATTTT. This chain joins TRBV7-3 and TRBJ2-3; D possibly matches TRBD1 or TRBD2 (6 bases each). CDR1 and CDR2 from the germline V gene are SGHTA and FQGTGA. CDR3 length: 17 residues. V gave up 2 bases and J gave up 2 bases, with 17 bases separating them.

The chain carries TRBV19 and TRBJ2-1; TRBD2 matches at 14 bases. The V gene end was trimmed by 3 bases and the J gene end by 3 bases; junction bases not matched to a gene: 4. Germline V gene lookup returns CDR1 LNHDA and CDR2 SQIVND (reference sequence). The CDR3 contains 17 residues. The CDR3 is CASSIRTSGRSYNEQFF. The DNA for the CDR3 is TGTGCCAGTAGTATCCGGACTAGCGGGAGGAGCTACAATGAGCAGTTCTTC. Complete variable domain (other parts from reference TRBV19 and TRBJ2-1): DGGITQSPKYLFRKEGQNVTLSCEQNLNHDAMYWYRQDPGQGLRLIYYSQIVNDFQKGDIAEGYSVSREKKESFPLTVTSAQKNPTAFYLCASSIRTSGRSYNEQFFGPGTRLTVL.

In the case of this clone: This sample includes further DNA sequences coding for the same CDR3. The J gene is TRBJ1-1, the V gene TRBV19; 8 nucleotides line up with TRBD1. J lost 4 bases, V lost 4 bases, and 2 bases had no gene match. The V gene's germline CDR1 is LNHDA and CDR2 SQIVND (reference sequence). The length of the CDR3 is 13 residues. In nucleotides, the CDR3 is TGTGCCAGTAGTACAACAGGGGGCACTGAAGCTTTCTTT. This sequence encodes CASSTTGGTEAFF.

This chain uses TRBV4-1 with TRBJ2-1; 8 positions match TRBD1. Germline lookup yields CDR1 MGHRA and CDR2 YSYEKL. This CDR3 has 16 residues. J lost 7 bases, V lost 1 base, and 9 bases had no gene match. The CDR3 region is CASSQGWGQGANEQFF. The CDR3 DNA sequence: TGCGCCAGCAGCCAAGGGTGGGGGCAGGGGGCTAATGAGCAGTTCTTC.

The chain employs TRBV5-1 and TRBJ2-7; D remains unclear. V gave up 0 bases and J gave up 6 bases, with 10 bases separating them. The CDR3 contains 13 residues. Germline values: CDR1 SGHRS, CDR2 YFSETQ. CDR3: CASSLVASSEQYF. The CDR3 DNA reads as TGCGCCAGCAGCTTGGTGGCCAGTTCCGAGCAGTACTTC.

The chain has TRBV9 and TRBJ2-7, with a tentative D call TRBD2 (6 bases). The CDR3 has 15 residues. V dropped 2 bases and J dropped 2 bases, with 14 bases sitting between them. Germline lookup yields CDR1 SGDLS and CDR2 YYNGEE. The CDR3 DNA reads as TGTGCCAGCAGCGTCGCTGGGGGGTCTACCTACGAGCAGTACTTC. Translating gives CASSVAGGSTYEQYF.

This chain joins TRBV9 and TRBJ1-2; the D gene is possibly TRBD1 (6 bases). This CDR3 is 15 amino acids long. V lost 3 bases and J lost 5, with 17 bases in between. Germline assignment: CDR1 SGDLS and CDR2 YYNGEE. CDR3 DNA sequence: TGTGCCAGCAGCGCGACAGGATCCCCCCCTTATGGCTACACCTTC. Translation gives CASSATGSPPYGYTF.

This sequence joins TRBV6-5 and TRBJ2-7, with 12 positions matching TRBD2. V lost 7 bases, J lost 2 bases, and 6 bases stayed unmatched. Germline lookup yields CDR1 MNHEY and CDR2 SVGAGI. This CDR3 region has 15 residues. The CDR3 DNA follows: TGTGCCAGCACTGACGGACTAGCGGGAACCTACGAGCAGTACTTC. It encodes CASTDGLAGTYEQYF.

The V call is TRBV2, the J call TRBJ2-5; D is ambiguous. The last part of the DNA fits TRBJ2-7 better; the J call may be wrong. CDR1 SNHLY and CDR2 FYNNEI come from the germline V gene. The CDR3 sequence is 15 residues long. The CDR3, as DNA: TGTGCCAGCAGAACATCCACCGGGCTCTCCTACGAGCAGTACTTC. Encoded protein: CASRTSTGLSYEQYF.

The chain links TRBV4-1 to TRBJ2-5, with a possible D match to TRBD1 (6 bases). The germline V gene has CDR1 MGHRA and CDR2 YSYEKL. The CDR3 runs to 15 residues. The germline V and J ends were trimmed by 4 bases and 5 bases, with 17 bases remaining between them. The CDR3 coding sequence is TGCGCCAGCAGCCCCGTGACTCCTCAGGGGGAGACCCAGTACTTC. It is translated as CASSPVTPQGETQYF.

The rearrangement joins TRBV18 to TRBJ1-4; D not certain. With 5 bases removed from V and 0 bases from J, the gap between germline ends came to 16 bases. The CDR3 has 17 amino acids. Looked up from germline, CDR1 is KGHSH and CDR2 is LQKENI. The CDR3 DNA reads TGTGCCAGCTCATCCTTGAGGGCCGACGCAACTAATGAAAAACTGTTTTTT. It specifies CASSSLRADATNEKLFF.

The chain is built from TRBV19 and TRBJ1-2; D may be TRBD1 (6 bases). This CDR3 is built from 14 residues. CDR1 and CDR2 (germline): LNHDA, SQIVND (reference sequence). The V gene lost 7 bases and the J gene lost 5 bases, with 17 bases spanning the gap. CDR3 amino acids: CASNPSRGQYGYTF. DNA for the CDR3: TGTGCCAGTAACCCTAGTCGCGGACAGTATGGCTACACCTTC.

The V call is TRBV5-1, the J call TRBJ1-1; D remains unclear. Germline CDR1 SGHRS, CDR2 YFSETQ. The CDR3 runs 13 residues. V was cut by 1 base and J by 0 bases, with 4 bases left in between. In DNA, the CDR3 is TGCGCCAGCAGCTTGTGGTTGAACACTGAAGCTTTCTTT. Residues: CASSLWLNTEAFF.

The V call is TRBV2, the J call TRBJ1-1; D remains unclear. The CDR3 is 12 amino acids. Germline CDR1 reads SNHLY; CDR2 reads FYNNEI. V was cut by 11 bases and J by 1 base, with 11 bases left in between. CDR3 sequence (DNA): TGTGCCGGCCTCACGAGGAACACTGAAGCTTTCTTT. Protein product: CAGLTRNTEAFF.

The V gene is TRBV6-5, the J gene TRBJ2-1, with D possibly TRBD1 on 6 matching bases. The germline V gene has CDR1 MNHEY and CDR2 SVGAGI. CDR3 length: 14 amino acids. V shed 5 bases and J shed 2 bases, with 10 bases lying between them. CDR3 sequence (DNA): TGTGCCAGCAGTAAACAGGGAGCCTACAATGAGCAGTTCTTC. It encodes CASSKQGAYNEQFF.

V is TRBV29-1 and J is TRBJ2-3, with 13 bases lining up with TRBD2. Germline assignment: CDR1 SQVTM and CDR2 ANQGSEA. The CDR3 contains 17 residues. V trimming: 7 bases; J trimming: 3 bases; junction bases outside the gene matches: 13. The CDR3 DNA is TGCAGCGCCCCATGGACTAGCGGGAGTTTAACGACAGATACGCAGTATTTT. Its protein is CSAPWTSGSLTTDTQYF.